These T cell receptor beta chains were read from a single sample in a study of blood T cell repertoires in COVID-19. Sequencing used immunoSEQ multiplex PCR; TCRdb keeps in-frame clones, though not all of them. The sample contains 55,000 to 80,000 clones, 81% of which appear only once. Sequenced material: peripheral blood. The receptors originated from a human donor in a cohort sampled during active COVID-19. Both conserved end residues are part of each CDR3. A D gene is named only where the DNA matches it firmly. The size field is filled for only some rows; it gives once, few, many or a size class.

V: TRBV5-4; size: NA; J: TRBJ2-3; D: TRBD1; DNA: TGTGCCAGCAGCCCAGGGGACAGAAATAGCACAGATACGCAGTATTTT; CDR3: CASSPGDRNSTDTQYF
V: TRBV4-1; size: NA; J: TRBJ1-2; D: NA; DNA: TGCGCCAGCAGCCAATACAGCGGAGGGCTAGCGGCCTTC; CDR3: CASSQYSGGLAAF
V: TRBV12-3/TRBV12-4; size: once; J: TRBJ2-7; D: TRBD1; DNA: TGTGCCAGCAGCCAGACAGGGGGCGAGCAGTACTTC; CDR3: CASSQTGGEQYF
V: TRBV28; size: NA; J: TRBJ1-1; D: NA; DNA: TGTGCCAGCAGTAAGACAGTGAACACTGAAGCTTTCTTT; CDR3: CASSKTVNTEAFF
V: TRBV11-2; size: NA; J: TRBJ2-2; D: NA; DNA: TGTGCCAGCAGCTTAGGAAAGGCGTGGACTACTAACACCGGGGAGCTGTTTTTT; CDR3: CASSLGKAWTTNTGELFF
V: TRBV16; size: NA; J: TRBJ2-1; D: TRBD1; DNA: TGTGCCAGCAGCCAATCAGGGGGCGGATACAATGAGCAGTTCTTC; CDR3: CASSQSGGGYNEQFF
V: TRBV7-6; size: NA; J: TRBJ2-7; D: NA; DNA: TGTGCCAGCAGTCCTACCCAGGGGGGCTCCTACGAGCAGTACTTC; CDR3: CASSPTQGGSYEQYF
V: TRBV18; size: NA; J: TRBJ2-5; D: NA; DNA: TGTGCCAGCTCACCACCTAACTCAGGGAACCCGGGGGAAGAGACCCAGTACTTC; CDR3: CASSPPNSGNPGEETQYF
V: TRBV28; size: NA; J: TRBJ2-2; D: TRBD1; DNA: TGTGCCAGCAGTCCGGACAGGATTAACACCGGGGAGCTGTTTTTT; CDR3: CASSPDRINTGELFF
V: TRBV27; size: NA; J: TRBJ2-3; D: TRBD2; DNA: TGTGCCAGCCGGCAAGCGGGAGACAGCACAGATACGCAGTATTTT; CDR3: CASRQAGDSTDTQYF
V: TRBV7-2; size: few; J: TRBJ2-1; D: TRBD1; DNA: TGTGCCAGCAGCTTGGTGGGACAGTTCTCCTACAATGAGCAGTTCTTC; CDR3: CASSLVGQFSYNEQFF
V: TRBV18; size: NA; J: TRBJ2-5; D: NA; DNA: TGTGCCAGCTCACCACAGGGGCCCCCGGGGACCCAGTACTTC; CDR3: CASSPQGPPGTQYF
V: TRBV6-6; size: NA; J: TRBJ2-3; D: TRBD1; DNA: TGTGCCAGTGACCAGGGGGTGGATACGCAGTATTTT; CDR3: CASDQGVDTQYF
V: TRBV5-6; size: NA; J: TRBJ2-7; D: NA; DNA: TGTGCCAGCAGCTTGGCCTACGGAGGGGTCCCCTACGAGCAGTACTTC; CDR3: CASSLAYGGVPYEQYF
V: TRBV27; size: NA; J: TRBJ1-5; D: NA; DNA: TGTGCCAGCAGTTTAGGGGGGGGTACAAATCAGCCCCAGCATTTT; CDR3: CASSLGGGTNQPQHF
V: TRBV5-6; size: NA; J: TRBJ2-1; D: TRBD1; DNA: TGTGCCAGCAGCCTGACGACGACAGGGGGGAATGAGCAGTTCTTC; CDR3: CASSLTTTGGNEQFF
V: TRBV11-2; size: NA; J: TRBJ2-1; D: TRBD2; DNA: TGTGCCAGCAGCACGAGGAATCTAGCGGGATGGGATGAGCAGTTCTTC; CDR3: CASSTRNLAGWDEQFF
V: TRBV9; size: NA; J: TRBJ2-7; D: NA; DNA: TGTGCCAGCAGCCTGAGCGGGTCTTCCTGGGACGAGCAGTACTTC; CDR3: CASSLSGSSWDEQYF
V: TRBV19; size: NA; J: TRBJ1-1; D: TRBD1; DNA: TGTGCCAGTACAGCGGGACAGGGGTTACTAAACACTGAAGCTTTCTTT; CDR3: CASTAGQGLLNTEAFF
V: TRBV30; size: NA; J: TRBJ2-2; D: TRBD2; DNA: TGTGCCTGGAGTGTAGGCCTAGCGGGAGCCGGGGAGCTGTTTTTT; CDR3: CAWSVGLAGAGELFF
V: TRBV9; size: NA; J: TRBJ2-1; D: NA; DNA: TGTGCCAGCAGCACTATACCCAACAGGGACGAGCAGTTCTTC; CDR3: CASSTIPNRDEQFF
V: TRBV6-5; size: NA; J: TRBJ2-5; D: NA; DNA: TGTGCCAGCAAAAGAGGACAGATCCAAGAGACCCAGTACTTC; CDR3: CASKRGQIQETQYF
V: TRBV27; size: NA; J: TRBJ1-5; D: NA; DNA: TGTGCCAGCAAACAGGGAAATAGCAATCAGCCCCAGCATTTT; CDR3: CASKQGNSNQPQHF
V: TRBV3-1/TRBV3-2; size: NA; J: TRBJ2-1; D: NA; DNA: TGTGCCAGCAGCCAAGATCTTAGTCTAAACAATGAGCAGTTCTTC; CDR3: CASSQDLSLNNEQFF
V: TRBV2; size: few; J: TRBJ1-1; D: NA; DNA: TGTGCCAGCAGGTTACAGGGCCCCGCCACTGAAGCTTTCTTT; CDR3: CASRLQGPATEAFF
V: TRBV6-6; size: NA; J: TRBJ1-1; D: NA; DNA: TGTGCCAGCAGTTATAACAGGAACACTGAAGCTTTCTTT; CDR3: CASSYNRNTEAFF
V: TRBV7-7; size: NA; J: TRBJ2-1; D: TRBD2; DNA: TGTGCCAGCAGCCAGAGCGGGGCCTCCAATGAGCAGTTCTTC; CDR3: CASSQSGASNEQFF
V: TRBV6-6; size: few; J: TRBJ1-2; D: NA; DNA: TGTGCCAGCAACCTAGCGGAAGGCTACACCTTC; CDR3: CASNLAEGYTF
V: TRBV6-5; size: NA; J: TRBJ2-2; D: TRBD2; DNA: TGTGCCAGCAGCCGACTAGCGGGAGACACCGGGGAGCTGTTTTTT; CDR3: CASSRLAGDTGELFF
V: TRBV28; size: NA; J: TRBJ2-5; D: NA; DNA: TGTGCCAGCAGTCCTGTGGGGGGTTGGGAGACCCAGTACTTC; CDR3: CASSPVGGWETQYF
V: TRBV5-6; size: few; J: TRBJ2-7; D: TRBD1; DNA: TGTGCCAGCAGCACGACAGGGGGCGGGGGCGAGCAGTACTTC; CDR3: CASSTTGGGGEQYF